This TCR beta chain was found in a study of cytomegalovirus exposure and HLA in healthy donors. Vbeta (60) and Jbeta (13) primers were used in the PCR. Using immunoSEQ multiplex PCR, the repertoire was profiled, and TCRdb retains in-frame clones only, with some absent. The data show 120,000 or so clones, roughly three quarters seen once. Study conclusions and caveats: With further analysis later on, most CMV-associated TCR beta chains appeared HLA-restricted. Most subjects had HLA-A and HLA-B alleles reportedly predicted accurately by TCR beta sequences. Cytomegalovirus status was reportedly diagnosed by the classifier with high specificity and sensitivity.

Note on this clone: Its target is not known.

V lost 6 bases and J lost 4; bases outside the gene matches: 18. Germline values: CDR1 MNHEY, CDR2 SMNVEV (reference sequence). The CDR3 covers 17 residues. The J gene is TRBJ2-7, the V gene TRBV27; 7 bases match TRBD1. The sequencing input was PBMCs. This TCR derives from a man aged 25 to 40 in good health and CMV-seropositive. Here the CDR3 reads CASRRTGARSLGYEQYF. The CDR3 region has the DNA TGTGCCAGCAGGCGAACAGGGGCGCGGAGTTTGGGATACGAGCAGTACTTC.